This paragraph covers one TCR beta chain sequence. Per the germline V gene, CDR1 is SGHVS and CDR2 is FNYEAQ. J lost 4 bases, V lost 6 bases, and 2 bases had no gene match. The CDR3 is made up of 13 amino acids. This table comes from immunoSEQ multiplex PCR, and its TCRdb copy is limited to in-frame clones, with some not included. The data contain some 220,000 clones, around three quarters of them singletons. This sample is part of a study of blood T cell repertoires in COVID-19. The V and J genes are TRBV7-6 and TRBJ2-5; TRBD1 matches 10 bases. The receptor was isolated from a woman between 65 and 79 years old with acute or convalescent COVID-19. The specimen sequenced was peripheral blood. CDR3 residues: CASSRTGGETQYF. The CDR3 nucleotides read TGTGCCAGCAGTCGGACAGGGGGAGAGACCCAGTACTTC.